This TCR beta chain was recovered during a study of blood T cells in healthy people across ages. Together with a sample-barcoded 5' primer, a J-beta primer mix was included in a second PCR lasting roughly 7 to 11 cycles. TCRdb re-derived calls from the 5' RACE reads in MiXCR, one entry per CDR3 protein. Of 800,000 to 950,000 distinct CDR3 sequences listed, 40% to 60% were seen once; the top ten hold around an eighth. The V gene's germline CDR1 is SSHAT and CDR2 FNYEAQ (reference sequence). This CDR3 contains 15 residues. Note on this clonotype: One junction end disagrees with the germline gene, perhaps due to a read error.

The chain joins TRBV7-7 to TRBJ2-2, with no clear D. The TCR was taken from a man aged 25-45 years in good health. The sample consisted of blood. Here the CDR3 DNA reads TGTGCTAGCAGCTTAAGTCCAGCGACCACCGGGGAGCTGTTTTTT. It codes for CASSLSPATTGELFF.